Many counts were recorded for the clone carrying this TCR beta chain. Its antigen is currently unknown. TCRdb recomputed calls from the 5' RACE reads with MiXCR, one row per CDR3 protein. Of some 240,000 distinct CDR3 sequences in the sample, about 24% are singletons; the top ten hold over 0.55%. These data are taken from a study of CD8 T cells in ankylosing spondylitis. Findings and limits, study-wide: Ankylosing spondylitis blood appeared to carry a characteristic TCR beta motif of eight or nine highly homologous variants. Enrichment of disease-linked clones was reportedly significant in matched ankylosing spondylitis synovial fluid.

Germline V gives CDR1 DFQATT, CDR2 SNEGSKA (reference sequence). The CDR3 covers 12 residues. Trimming took off 6 bases at V and 5 bases at J, with 11 bases between the two ends. The rearrangement links TRBV20-1 to TRBJ2-1; TRBD1 is a possible D gene (5 bases). This sequence was found in a male donor with ankylosing spondylitis or in good health (not recorded which). The sample was blood, either unsorted or a sorted T cell fraction (not recorded which). This CDR3 reads CSAKDTDNEQFF. CDR3 DNA: TGCAGTGCGAAGGACACCGACAATGAGCAGTTCTTC.